The present entry profiles one T cell receptor beta chain with its context. The sample originates from a study of shared clonotypes between healthy human individuals. There are 15 residues in the CDR3. V shed 4 bases and J shed 5 bases, with 18 bases lying between them. Germline CDR1 and CDR2: ENHRY and SYGVKD. Researchers ran the assay at a deep level. The table came from immunoSEQ multiplex PCR; TCRdb's copy has only in-frame clones and leaves some out. The sample comprises about 2.4 million clones, over 85% of which are singletons, and around 0.4% rests with the top ten. The receptor was derived from a man younger than 35 in good health. Some clones in this sample may be carry-over from other donors' samples. What was sequenced was naive CD4+ T cells from PBMCs. Subset given: CD45RA+ positively selected. The chain recombines TRBV10-3 with TRBJ2-7; no clear D. The CDR3 nucleotides are TGTGCCATCAGTGTTCATGGTTTGGAGTTGGACGAGCAGTACTTC. Its translation: CAISVHGLELDEQYF.